This is a list of T cell receptor beta chains from one sample in a study of blood T cell repertoires in COVID-19. Sequencing used immunoSEQ multiplex PCR; TCRdb keeps in-frame clones, though not all of them. This sample has about 300,000 clones, with roughly 89% found just once. The sequenced sample was peripheral blood. The receptors were gathered from a woman in her twenties or thirties with COVID-19, enrolled during active disease. Both conserved end residues are part of each CDR3. The order of the fields is D gene, V gene, J gene, clone size, CDR3 protein, CDR3 DNA. The D gene is left open where the match is weak. Only some rows state a clone size, as once, few, many or a class for expanded clones.

D gene: TRBD1
V gene: TRBV10-3
J gene: TRBJ2-7
clone size: -
CDR3 protein: CATQGQDLTSGSYEQYF
CDR3 DNA: TGTGCCACCCAGGGACAGGACCTCACCTCGGGGTCCTACGAGCAGTACTTC

D gene: -
V gene: TRBV5-6
J gene: TRBJ1-2
clone size: -
CDR3 protein: CASSLEALEVF
CDR3 DNA: TGTGCCAGCAGCTTGGAAGCTTTGGAGGTCTTC

D gene: -
V gene: TRBV15
J gene: TRBJ2-5
clone size: many
CDR3 protein: CATSRGPTGSETQYF
CDR3 DNA: TGTGCCACCAGCAGAGGGCCGACAGGCAGTGAGACCCAGTACTTC

D gene: -
V gene: TRBV7-9
J gene: TRBJ2-5
clone size: -
CDR3 protein: CASSPLETQYF
CDR3 DNA: TGTGCCAGCAGCCCCCTGGAGACCCAGTACTTC

D gene: -
V gene: TRBV28
J gene: TRBJ1-5
clone size: -
CDR3 protein: CASSSGYLTGPQHF
CDR3 DNA: TGTGCCAGCAGCTCAGGTTATTTAACCGGGCCCCAGCATTTT

D gene: -
V gene: TRBV9
J gene: TRBJ2-2
clone size: -
CDR3 protein: CASRSLTGTGELFF
CDR3 DNA: TGTGCCAGCCGCTCTTTAACAGGGACCGGGGAGCTGTTTTTT

D gene: -
V gene: TRBV3-1/TRBV3-2
J gene: TRBJ1-4
clone size: -
CDR3 protein: CASSQRQEKFEKLFF
CDR3 DNA: TGTGCCAGCAGCCAACGACAGGAAAAGTTTGAAAAACTGTTTTTT

D gene: -
V gene: TRBV7-9
J gene: TRBJ1-2
clone size: -
CDR3 protein: CASSSMAYGYTF
CDR3 DNA: TGTGCCAGCAGCTCAATGGCCTATGGCTACACCTTC

D gene: TRBD2
V gene: TRBV7-2
J gene: TRBJ2-1
clone size: -
CDR3 protein: CASRPLPWSGGVSYNEQFF
CDR3 DNA: TGTGCCAGCCGACCCCTGCCCTGGAGCGGGGGGGTATCCTACAATGAGCAGTTCTTC

D gene: -
V gene: TRBV28
J gene: TRBJ1-2
clone size: -
CDR3 protein: CASSFGVLYGYTF
CDR3 DNA: TGTGCCAGCAGTTTCGGGGTTCTCTATGGCTACACCTTC

D gene: -
V gene: TRBV19
J gene: TRBJ1-2
clone size: -
CDR3 protein: CASSIRHPLGYTF
CDR3 DNA: TGTGCCAGTAGTATAAGACACCCCCTTGGCTACACCTTC

D gene: -
V gene: TRBV6-5
J gene: TRBJ1-2
clone size: -
CDR3 protein: CASSSDSPYGYTF
CDR3 DNA: TGTGCCAGCAGTTCGGACAGCCCCTATGGCTACACCTTC

D gene: TRBD1
V gene: TRBV7-2
J gene: TRBJ2-1
clone size: once
CDR3 protein: CASSDRGHYNEQFF
CDR3 DNA: TGTGCCAGCAGTGACAGGGGGCATTACAATGAGCAGTTCTTC

D gene: -
V gene: TRBV12-3/TRBV12-4
J gene: TRBJ2-2
clone size: -
CDR3 protein: CASEVGGAGELFF
CDR3 DNA: TGTGCCAGCGAGGTGGGGGGAGCCGGGGAGCTGTTTTTT

D gene: TRBD1
V gene: TRBV6-5
J gene: TRBJ1-1
clone size: once
CDR3 protein: CASSYPGTGKSFF
CDR3 DNA: TGTGCCAGCAGTTACCCCGGGACAGGGAAATCTTTCTTT

D gene: TRBD2
V gene: TRBV30
J gene: TRBJ2-1
clone size: -
CDR3 protein: CAGGLAGYSYNEQFF
CDR3 DNA: TGTGCCGGGGGACTAGCGGGGTACTCCTACAATGAGCAGTTCTTC

D gene: TRBD1
V gene: TRBV27
J gene: TRBJ1-1
clone size: -
CDR3 protein: CASRPWDRDTEAFF
CDR3 DNA: TGTGCCAGCCGCCCGTGGGACAGGGACACTGAAGCTTTCTTT

D gene: -
V gene: TRBV6-6
J gene: TRBJ2-2
clone size: -
CDR3 protein: CASQAPRNTGELFF
CDR3 DNA: TGTGCCAGCCAGGCGCCACGGAACACCGGGGAGCTGTTTTTT

D gene: TRBD1
V gene: TRBV7-8
J gene: TRBJ1-4
clone size: -
CDR3 protein: CASSLGWGQGRSNEKLFF
CDR3 DNA: TGTGCCAGCAGCTTAGGATGGGGACAGGGGCGCTCGAACGAAAAACTGTTTTTT

D gene: TRBD2
V gene: TRBV5-4
J gene: TRBJ2-5
clone size: few
CDR3 protein: CASSLGGGETQYF
CDR3 DNA: TGTGCCAGCAGCTTGGGGGGGGGAGAGACCCAGTACTTC

D gene: TRBD2
V gene: TRBV5-4
J gene: TRBJ2-3
clone size: once
CDR3 protein: CASSLGAGRGGQDTQYF
CDR3 DNA: TGTGCCAGCAGCTTGGGCGCTGGGCGGGGGGGCCAAGATACGCAGTATTTT

D gene: -
V gene: TRBV5-1
J gene: TRBJ2-2
clone size: -
CDR3 protein: CASTMSGELFF
CDR3 DNA: TGCGCCAGCACAATGTCCGGGGAGCTGTTTTTT